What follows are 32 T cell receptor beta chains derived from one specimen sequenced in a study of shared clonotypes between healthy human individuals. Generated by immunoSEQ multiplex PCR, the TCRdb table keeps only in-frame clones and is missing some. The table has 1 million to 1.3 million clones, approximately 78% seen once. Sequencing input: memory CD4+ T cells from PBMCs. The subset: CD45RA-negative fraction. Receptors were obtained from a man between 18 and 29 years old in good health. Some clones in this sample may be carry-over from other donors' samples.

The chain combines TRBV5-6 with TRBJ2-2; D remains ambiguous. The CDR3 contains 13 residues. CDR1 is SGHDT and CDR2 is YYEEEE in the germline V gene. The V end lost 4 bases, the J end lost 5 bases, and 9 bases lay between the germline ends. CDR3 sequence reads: CASSVFGTGELFF. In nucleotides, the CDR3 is TGTGCCAGCAGCGTGTTTGGGACCGGGGAGCTGTTTTTT. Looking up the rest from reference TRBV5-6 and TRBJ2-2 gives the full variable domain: DAGVTQSPTHLIKTRGQQVTLRCSPKSGHDTVSWYQQALGQGPQFIFQYYEEEERQRGNFPDRFSGHQFPNYSSELNVNALLLGDSALYLCASSVFGTGELFFGEGSRLTVL.

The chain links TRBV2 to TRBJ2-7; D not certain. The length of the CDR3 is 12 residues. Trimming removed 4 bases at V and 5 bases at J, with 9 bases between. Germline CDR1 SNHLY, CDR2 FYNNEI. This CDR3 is CASSGPRDEQYF. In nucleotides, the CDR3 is TGTGCCAGCAGTGGACCCCGGGACGAGCAGTACTTC.

As DNA, the CDR3 is TGTGCCAGCAGCGTTCGCCTCGGCAGGGAAGAGACCCAGTACTTC. It yields the protein CASSVRLGREETQYF. This chain connects TRBV9 to TRBJ2-5; D might be TRBD1 (5 bases). Germline V gene sequence: CDR1 SGDLS, CDR2 YYNGEE. There are 15 residues in the CDR3. V gave up 2 bases and J gave up 3 bases, with 14 bases separating them.

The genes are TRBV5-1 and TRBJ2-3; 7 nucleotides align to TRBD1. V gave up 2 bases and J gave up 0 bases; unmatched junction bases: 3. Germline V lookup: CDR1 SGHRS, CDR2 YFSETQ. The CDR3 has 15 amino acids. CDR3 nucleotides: TGCGCCAGCAGCTTCCGGGACAGCAGCACAGATACGCAGTATTTT. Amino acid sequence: CASSFRDSSTDTQYF.

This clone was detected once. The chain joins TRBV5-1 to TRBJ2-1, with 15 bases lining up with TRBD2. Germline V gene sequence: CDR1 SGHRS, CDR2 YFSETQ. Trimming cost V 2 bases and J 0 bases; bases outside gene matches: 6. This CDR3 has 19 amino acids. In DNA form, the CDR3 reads TGCGCCAGCAGCTTAAGGACTAGCGGGAGGGAAAGCTCCTACAATGAGCAGTTCTTC. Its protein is CASSLRTSGRESSYNEQFF. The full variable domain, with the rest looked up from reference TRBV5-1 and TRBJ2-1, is KAGVTQTPRYLIKTRGQQVTLSCSPISGHRSVSWYQQTPGQGLQFLFEYFSETQRNKGNFPGRFSGRQFSNSRSEMNVSTLELGDSALYLCASSLRTSGRESSYNEQFFGPGTRLTVL.

The chain's CDR3 is CAARGTPLEKLFF. The CDR3 coding sequence is TGTGCCGCACGGGGGACCCCTCTCGAAAAACTGTTTTTT. This chain connects TRBV6-1 to TRBJ1-4; D possibly corresponds to TRBD1 (5 bases). The CDR3 contains 13 residues. V shed 11 bases and J shed 8 bases, with 18 bases lying between them. Germline CDR1 is MNHNS and CDR2 is SASEGT.

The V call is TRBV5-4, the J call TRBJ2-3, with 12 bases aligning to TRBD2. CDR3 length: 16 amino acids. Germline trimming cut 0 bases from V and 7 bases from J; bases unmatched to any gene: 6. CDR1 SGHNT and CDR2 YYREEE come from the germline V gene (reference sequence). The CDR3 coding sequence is TGTGCCAGCAGCTTGGGGGCTAGCGGGAGGGCAAATACGCAGTATTTT. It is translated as CASSLGASGRANTQYF.

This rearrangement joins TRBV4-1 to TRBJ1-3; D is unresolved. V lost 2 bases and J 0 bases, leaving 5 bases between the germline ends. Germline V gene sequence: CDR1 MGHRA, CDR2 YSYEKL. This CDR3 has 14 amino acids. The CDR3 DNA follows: TGCGCCAGCAGCCAAATTAGCTCTGGAAACACCATATATTTT. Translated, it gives CASSQISSGNTIYF.

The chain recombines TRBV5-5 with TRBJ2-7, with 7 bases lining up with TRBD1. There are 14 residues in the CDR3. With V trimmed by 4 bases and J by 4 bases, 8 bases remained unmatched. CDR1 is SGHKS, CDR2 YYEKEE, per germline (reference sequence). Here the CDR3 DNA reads TGTGCCAGCAGCAGAGACAGGGACCCTTACGAGCAGTACTTC. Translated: CASSRDRDPYEQYF.

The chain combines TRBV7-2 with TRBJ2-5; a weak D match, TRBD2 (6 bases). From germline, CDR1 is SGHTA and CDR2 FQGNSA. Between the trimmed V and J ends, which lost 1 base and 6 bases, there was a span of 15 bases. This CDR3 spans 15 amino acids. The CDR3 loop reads CASSLDSGSRKTQYF. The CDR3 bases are TGTGCCAGCAGCTTAGATTCCGGGAGCCGGAAGACCCAGTACTTC.

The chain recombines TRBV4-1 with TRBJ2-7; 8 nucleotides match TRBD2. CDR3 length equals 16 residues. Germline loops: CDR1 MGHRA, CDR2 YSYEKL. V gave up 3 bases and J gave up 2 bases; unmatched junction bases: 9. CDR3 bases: TGCGCCAGCAGCCACCAAGGGACTAGGAGGCCCTACGAGCAGTACTTC. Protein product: CASSHQGTRRPYEQYF.

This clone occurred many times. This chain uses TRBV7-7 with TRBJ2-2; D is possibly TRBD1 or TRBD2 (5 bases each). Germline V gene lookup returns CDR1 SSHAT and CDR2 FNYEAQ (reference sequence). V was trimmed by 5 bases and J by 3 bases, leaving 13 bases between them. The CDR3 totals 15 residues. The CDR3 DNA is TGTGCCAGCAGCCTGGATAGGGGAGACACCGGGGAGCTGTTTTTT. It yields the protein CASSLDRGDTGELFF.

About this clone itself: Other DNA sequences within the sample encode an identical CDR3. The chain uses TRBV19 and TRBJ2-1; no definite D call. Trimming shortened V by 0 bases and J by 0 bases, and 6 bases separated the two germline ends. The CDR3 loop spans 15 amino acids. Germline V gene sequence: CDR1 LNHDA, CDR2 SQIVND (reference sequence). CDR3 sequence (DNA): TGTGCCAGTAGTATAGATCGCAGCTCCTACAATGAGCAGTTCTTC. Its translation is CASSIDRSSYNEQFF.

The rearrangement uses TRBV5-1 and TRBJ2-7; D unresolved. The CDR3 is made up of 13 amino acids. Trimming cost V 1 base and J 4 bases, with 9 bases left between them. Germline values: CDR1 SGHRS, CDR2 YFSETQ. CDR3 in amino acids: CASSLTRSYEQYF. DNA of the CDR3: TGCGCCAGCAGCTTGACCCGGTCGTACGAGCAGTACTTC.

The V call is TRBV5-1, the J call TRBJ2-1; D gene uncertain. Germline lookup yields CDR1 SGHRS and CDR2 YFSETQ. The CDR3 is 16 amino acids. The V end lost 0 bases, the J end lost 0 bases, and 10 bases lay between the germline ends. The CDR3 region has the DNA TGCGCCAGCAGCTTGGGGGCGTTGAGCTCCTACAATGAGCAGTTCTTC. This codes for CASSLGALSSYNEQFF.

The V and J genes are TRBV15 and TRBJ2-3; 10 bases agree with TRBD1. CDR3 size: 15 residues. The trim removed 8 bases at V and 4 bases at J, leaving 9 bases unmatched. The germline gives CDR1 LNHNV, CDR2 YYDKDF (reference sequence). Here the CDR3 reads CATASGTGAPDTQYF. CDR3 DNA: TGTGCCACCGCCTCCGGGACAGGGGCCCCAGATACGCAGTATTTT.

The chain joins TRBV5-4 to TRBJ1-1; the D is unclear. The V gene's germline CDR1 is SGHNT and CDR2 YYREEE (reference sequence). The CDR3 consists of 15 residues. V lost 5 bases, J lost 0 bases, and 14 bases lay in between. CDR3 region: CASSSFNQLNTEAFF. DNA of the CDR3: TGTGCCAGCAGTTCATTCAACCAGTTGAACACTGAAGCTTTCTTT.

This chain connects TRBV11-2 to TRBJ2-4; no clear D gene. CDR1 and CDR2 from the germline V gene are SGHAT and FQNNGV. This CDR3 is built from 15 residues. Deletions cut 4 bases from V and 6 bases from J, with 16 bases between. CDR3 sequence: CASSSLGRSGNIQYF. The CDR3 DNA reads TGTGCCAGCAGCTCTCTTGGGCGTTCTGGAAACATTCAGTACTTC. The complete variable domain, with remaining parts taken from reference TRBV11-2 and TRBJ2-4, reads EAGVAQSPRYKIIEKRQSVAFWCNPISGHATLYWYQQILGQGPKLLIQFQNNGVVDDSQLPKDRFSAERLKGVDSTLKIQPAKLEDSAVYLCASSSLGRSGNIQYFGAGTRLSVL.

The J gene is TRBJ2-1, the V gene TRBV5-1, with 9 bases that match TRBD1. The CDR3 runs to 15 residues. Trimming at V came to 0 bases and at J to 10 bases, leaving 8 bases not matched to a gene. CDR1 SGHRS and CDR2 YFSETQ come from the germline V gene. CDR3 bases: TGCGCCAGCAGCTTGGAGCCCCACAGGGGGCAAGAGCAGTTCTTC. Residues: CASSLEPHRGQEQFF.

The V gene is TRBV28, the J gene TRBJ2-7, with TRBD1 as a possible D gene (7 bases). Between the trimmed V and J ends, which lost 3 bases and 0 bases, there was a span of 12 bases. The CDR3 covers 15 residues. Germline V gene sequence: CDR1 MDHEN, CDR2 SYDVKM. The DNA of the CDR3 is TGTGCCAGCAGTTTGGAGGGGGCGAACTCCTACGAGCAGTACTTC. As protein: CASSLEGANSYEQYF. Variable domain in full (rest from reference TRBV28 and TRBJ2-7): DVKVTQSSRYLVKRTGEKVFLECVQDMDHENMFWYRQDPGLGLRLIYFSYDVKMKEKGDIPEGYSVSREKKERFSLILESASTNQTSMYLCASSLEGANSYEQYFGPGTRLTVT.

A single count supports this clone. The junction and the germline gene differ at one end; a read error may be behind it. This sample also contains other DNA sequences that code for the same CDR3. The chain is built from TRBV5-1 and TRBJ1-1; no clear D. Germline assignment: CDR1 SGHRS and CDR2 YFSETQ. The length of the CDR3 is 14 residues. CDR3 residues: CASSLGGFNTEAFF. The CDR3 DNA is TGCGCCAGCAGCTTGGGGGGATTTAACACTGAAGCCTTCTTT.

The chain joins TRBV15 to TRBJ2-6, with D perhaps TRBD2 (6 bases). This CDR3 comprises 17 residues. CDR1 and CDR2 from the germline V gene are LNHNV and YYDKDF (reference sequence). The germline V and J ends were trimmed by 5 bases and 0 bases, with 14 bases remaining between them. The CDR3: CATSVWGGFSGANVLTF. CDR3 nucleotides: TGTGCCACCAGCGTGTGGGGAGGTTTCTCTGGGGCCAACGTCCTGACTTTC.

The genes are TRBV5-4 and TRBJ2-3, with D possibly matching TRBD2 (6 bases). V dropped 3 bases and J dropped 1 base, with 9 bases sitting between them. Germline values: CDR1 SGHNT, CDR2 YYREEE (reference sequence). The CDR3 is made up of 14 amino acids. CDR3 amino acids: CASSSRLGTDTQYF. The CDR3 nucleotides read TGTGCCAGCAGCTCCCGACTAGGCACAGATACGCAGTATTTT.

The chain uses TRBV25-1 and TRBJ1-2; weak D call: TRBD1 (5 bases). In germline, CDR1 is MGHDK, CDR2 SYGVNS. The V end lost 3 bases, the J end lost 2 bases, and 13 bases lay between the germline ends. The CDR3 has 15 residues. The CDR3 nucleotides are TGTGCCAGCAGTGATGGGGCCAGGAGCAACTATGGCTACACCTTC. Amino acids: CASSDGARSNYGYTF.

CDR3: CASRRPAGGFQPQHF. DNA of the CDR3: TGTGCCAGCAGGCGCCCGGCAGGGGGGTTTCAGCCCCAGCATTTT. This chain links TRBV28 with TRBJ1-5; 7 nucleotides agree with TRBD1. Trimming cost V 6 bases and J 6 bases; bases outside gene matches: 11. The CDR3 consists of 15 residues. Germline-derived CDR1 and CDR2 are MDHEN and SYDVKM.

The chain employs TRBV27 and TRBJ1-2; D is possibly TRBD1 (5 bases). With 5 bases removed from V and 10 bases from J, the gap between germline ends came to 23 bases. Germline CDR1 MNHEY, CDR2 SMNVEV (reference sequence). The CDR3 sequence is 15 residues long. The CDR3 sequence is CASSIRPGPTPSYTF. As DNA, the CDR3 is TGTGCCAGCAGTATCCGACCGGGACCGACCCCTTCCTACACCTTC.

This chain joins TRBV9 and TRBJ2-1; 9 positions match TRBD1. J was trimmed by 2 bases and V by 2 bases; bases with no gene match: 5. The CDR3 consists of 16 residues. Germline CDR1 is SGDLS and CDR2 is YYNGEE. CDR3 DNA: TGTGCCAGCAGCGTTGGGACAGGGTCAGCCTACAATGAGCAGTTCTTC. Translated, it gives CASSVGTGSAYNEQFF.

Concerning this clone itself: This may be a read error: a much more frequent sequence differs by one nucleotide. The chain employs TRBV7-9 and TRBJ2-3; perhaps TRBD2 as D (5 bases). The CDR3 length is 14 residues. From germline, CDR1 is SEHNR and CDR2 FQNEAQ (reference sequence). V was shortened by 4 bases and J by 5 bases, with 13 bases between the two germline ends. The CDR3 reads CASSSRTGRDTQYF. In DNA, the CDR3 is TGTGCCAGCAGCTCTCGGACTGGCCGAGATACGCAGTATTTT.

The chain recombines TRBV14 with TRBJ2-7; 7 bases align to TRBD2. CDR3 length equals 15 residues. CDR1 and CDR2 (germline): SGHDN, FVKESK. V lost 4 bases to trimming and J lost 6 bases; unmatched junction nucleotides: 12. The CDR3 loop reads CASSRTGGIRSEQYF. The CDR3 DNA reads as TGTGCCAGCAGCCGAACCGGGGGGATTAGAAGCGAGCAGTACTTC.

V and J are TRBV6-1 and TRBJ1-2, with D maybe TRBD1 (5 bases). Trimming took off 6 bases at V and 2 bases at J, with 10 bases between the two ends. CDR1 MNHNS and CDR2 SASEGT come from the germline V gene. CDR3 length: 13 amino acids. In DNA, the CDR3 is TGTGCCAGCAGCCGCGGGGGGAACTATGGCTACACCTTC. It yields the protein CASSRGGNYGYTF.

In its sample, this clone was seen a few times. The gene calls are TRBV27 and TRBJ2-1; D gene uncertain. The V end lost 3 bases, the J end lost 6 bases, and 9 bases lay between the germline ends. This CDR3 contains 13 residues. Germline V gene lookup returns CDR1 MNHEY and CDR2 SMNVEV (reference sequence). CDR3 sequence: CASSFRRGNEQFF. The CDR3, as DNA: TGTGCCAGCAGTTTCCGACGAGGCAATGAGCAGTTCTTC.

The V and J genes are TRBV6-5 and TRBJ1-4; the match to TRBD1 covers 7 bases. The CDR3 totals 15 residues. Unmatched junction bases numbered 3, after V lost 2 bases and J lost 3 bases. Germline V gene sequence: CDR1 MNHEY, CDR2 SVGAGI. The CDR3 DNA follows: TGTGCCAGCAGTTACAGGGGGCTAGCTAATGAAAAACTGTTTTTT. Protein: CASSYRGLANEKLFF.